These 5 T cell receptor beta chains originate from one sample sequenced in a study of early T cells in non-severe SARS-CoV-2 infection. TCRdb ran MiXCR on the 5' RACE reads and lists one entry per CDR3 protein. The profile shows tens of thousands of distinct CDR3 sequences, roughly 12% of them singletons. The sequencing here drew on whole blood, taken at baseline. Receptors were obtained from an adult who was a healthcare worker with PCR-confirmed SARS-CoV-2 infection or an uninfected control (not recorded which).

This clonotype was seen at least ten times. CDR3 sequence reads: CASSLKLQGDGKAFF. The CDR3 DNA reads as TGTGCCAGCAGCTTAAAGCTTCAGGGAGACGGGAAAGCTTTCTTT. The chain recombines TRBV11-2 with TRBJ1-1; a possible D gene is TRBD1 (5 bases). Germline V gene sequence: CDR1 SGHAT, CDR2 FQNNGV. Deletions cut 2 bases from V and 9 bases from J, with 19 bases between. The CDR3 extends over 15 amino acids.

V and J are TRBV10-3 and TRBJ1-5, with TRBD1 as a possible D gene (5 bases). The V end lost 10 bases, the J end lost 5 bases, and 15 bases lay between the germline ends. The CDR3 runs 13 residues. Germline assignment: CDR1 ENHRY and CDR2 SYGVKD. This CDR3 reads CASHRDGDQPQHF. The CDR3 nucleotides are TGTGCCAGCCACCGGGACGGGGATCAGCCCCAGCATTTT.

The chain combines TRBV25-1 with TRBJ2-7; D gene unclear. This CDR3 has 14 residues. V was pared by 1 base and J by 0 bases, with 7 bases between. Per the germline V gene, CDR1 is MGHDK and CDR2 is SYGVNS. CDR3 sequence reads: CASSEFTSSYEQYF. As DNA, the CDR3 is TGTGCCAGCAGTGAATTCACGAGCTCCTACGAGCAGTACTTC.

This clonotype appeared once. This rearrangement joins TRBV2 to TRBJ2-5; tentatively, D is TRBD1 (5 bases). Germline V CDR1 and CDR2: SNHLY, FYNNEI. V was shortened by 5 bases and J by 4 bases, with 14 bases between the two germline ends. There are 14 residues in the CDR3. CDR3 sequence (DNA): TGTGCCAGCAGTATAGGACACATCCCAGAGACCCAGTACTTC. Its protein is CASSIGHIPETQYF. Supplemented by reference TRBV2 and TRBJ2-5, the full variable domain reads EPEVTQTPSHQVTQMGQEVILRCVPISNHLYFYWYRQILGQKVEFLVSFYNNEISEKSEIFDDQFSVERPDGSNFTLKIRSTKLEDSAMYFCASSIGHIPETQYFGPGTRLLVL.

CDR3 coding DNA: TGTGCCAGCAGCGGCGCGGGTCCCTATGGCTACACCTTC. Encoded protein: CASSGAGPYGYTF. V gene TRBV5-5 combines with J gene TRBJ1-2; D is uncertain. CDR1 and CDR2 from the germline V gene are SGHKS and YYEKEE (reference sequence). The CDR3 consists of 13 residues. Trimming shortened V by 4 bases and J by 4 bases, and 11 bases separated the two germline ends.